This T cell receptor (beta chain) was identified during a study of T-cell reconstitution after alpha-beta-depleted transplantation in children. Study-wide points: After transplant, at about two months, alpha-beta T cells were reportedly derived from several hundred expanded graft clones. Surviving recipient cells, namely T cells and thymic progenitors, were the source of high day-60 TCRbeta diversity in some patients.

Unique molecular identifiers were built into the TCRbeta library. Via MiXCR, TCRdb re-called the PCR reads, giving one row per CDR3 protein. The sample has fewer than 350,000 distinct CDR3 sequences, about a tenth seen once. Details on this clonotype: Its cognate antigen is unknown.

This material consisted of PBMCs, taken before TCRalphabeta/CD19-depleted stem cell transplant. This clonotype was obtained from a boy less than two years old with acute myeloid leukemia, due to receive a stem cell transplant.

The CDR3 region is CASSFGTESGRGSYEQYF. Here the CDR3 DNA reads TGTGCCAGCAGTTTCGGGACAGAATCAGGAAGGGGGTCCTACGAGCAGTACTTC. The chain has TRBV12-3 or TRBV12-4 and TRBJ2-7, with 7 bases lining up with TRBD1. The CDR3 runs to 18 residues. Trimming removed 3 bases from V and 1 base from J; junction bases left unmatched: 15.